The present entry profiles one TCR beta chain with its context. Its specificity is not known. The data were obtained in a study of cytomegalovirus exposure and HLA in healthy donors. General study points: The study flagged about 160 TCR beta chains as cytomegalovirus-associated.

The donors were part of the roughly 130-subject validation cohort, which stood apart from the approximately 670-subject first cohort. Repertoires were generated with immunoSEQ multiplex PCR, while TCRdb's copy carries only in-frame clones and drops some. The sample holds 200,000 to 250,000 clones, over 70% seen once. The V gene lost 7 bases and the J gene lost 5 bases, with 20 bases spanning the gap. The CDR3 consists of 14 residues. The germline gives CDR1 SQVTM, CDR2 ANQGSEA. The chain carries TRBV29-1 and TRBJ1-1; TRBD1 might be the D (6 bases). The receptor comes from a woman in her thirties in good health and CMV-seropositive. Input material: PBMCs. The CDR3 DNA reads TGCAGCGCTGGAGGACAGTTTTTACCGACTGAAGCTTTCTTT. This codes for CSAGGQFLPTEAFF.